Sequencing of this T cell receptor (beta chain) was carried out in a study of CD8+CD57+ T cells in acquired aplastic anemia. Notes on the study in general: Patients and controls had CD8+ Simpson's diversity values that were not significantly distinct.

Germline V CDR1 and CDR2: SGHVS, FQNEAQ. The length of the CDR3 is 13 residues. V was trimmed by 6 bases and J by 12 bases, leaving 21 bases between them. Patients sequenced had flow cytometry evidence of CD8+CD57+ cell expansion. With no exception, the patients had severe acquired aplastic anemia. At blood sampling, none of the patients had yet received therapy. A note on this clonotype: Its antigen is unidentified.

The TCR beta profiling, which covered VDJ combination and CDR3 sequence, was carried out using genomic DNA as the template. One entry per CDR3 protein, called by TCRdb with MiXCR from the reads. Of under 200,000 distinct CDR3 sequences in the sample, more than 45% were seen once. The clonotype comes from a human donor with aplastic anemia. Sequencing was performed on sorted CD4+, CD8+, or CD8+CD57+ T cells (not recorded which) from PBMCs. The chain has TRBV7-8 and TRBJ2-7; D might be TRBD1 (6 bases). CDR3 nucleotide sequence: TGTGCCAGCAGTTCACTACAGGGAGAGGCTCCGTACTTC. Translation: CASSSLQGEAPYF.